One sample yielded the 30 T cell receptor beta chains listed below, sequenced in a study of TIL therapy for anti-PD-1-resistant metastatic lung cancer (dated by TCRdb to 2020 to 2022). Read against the paper, the sample's time point label means: pre-treatment sample, taken before nivolumab and TIL therapy. The immunoSEQ v3 hsTCRB kit was used to amplify TCR beta CDR3 regions from genomic DNA through bias-controlled multiplex PCR. The table was pulled from immuneACCESS by TCRdb, which kept in-frame rearrangements only. Such tables lose some clones; where checked, under half of the loss comes from unresolved V genes, and the rest has no known cause. Recorded for this sample are just under 60,000 clones; 69% of them occurred a single time. Roughly 6.6% of the sample rests with the top ten. Here the sequenced sample was blood, taken at baseline. Receptors were obtained from a person aged 25 to 80 with non-small cell lung cancer.

This sequence joins TRBV6-6 and TRBJ1-2; D unclear. This CDR3 is 12 amino acids long. Trimming removed 2 bases at V and 7 bases at J, with 8 bases between. Germline V lookup: CDR1 MNHNY, CDR2 SVGAGI (reference sequence). This CDR3 reads CASSYGGFGYTF. The CDR3 DNA sequence: TGTGCCAGCAGTTACGGCGGGTTTGGCTACACCTTC.

This clone turned up a few times. One end of the junction does not line up with germline, which may come from a read error. The chain is built from TRBV4-1 and TRBJ1-2; tentatively, D is TRBD1 (6 bases). This CDR3 has 17 amino acids. Germline-derived CDR1 and CDR2 are MGHRA and YSYEKL. The CDR3 sequence: CASTQRTVAIQNYGYTF. The CDR3 DNA reads as TGCGCCAGCACCCAACGGACAGTTGCTATCCAAAACTATGGCTACACCTTC.

A note on this clone: An end of the junction does not agree with germline; a read error may underlie this. This chain links TRBV7-7 with TRBJ2-3; D unclear. The CDR3 spans 13 residues. Germline CDR1 is SSHAT and CDR2 is FNYEAQ (reference sequence). DNA of the CDR3: TGTGCTAGCAGCTTAGGTCGTGGGGATACGCAGTATTTT. This sequence encodes CASSLGRGDTQYF.

The rearrangement uses TRBV29-1 and TRBJ1-2; the match to TRBD1 covers 8 bases. The junction had 6 bases not matched to a gene; V was cut back by 5 bases and J by 4 bases. There are 13 residues in the CDR3. Germline V CDR1 and CDR2: SQVTM, ANQGSEA. The CDR3 nucleotides read TGCAGCGTTCCTTGGACAGGGCTCTATGGCTACACCTTC. Its protein product is CSVPWTGLYGYTF.

The chain couples TRBV19 to TRBJ1-2; D gene ambiguous. This CDR3 is 15 amino acids long. V was trimmed by 5 bases and J by 5 bases, leaving 18 bases between them. The germline gives CDR1 LNHDA, CDR2 SQIVND (reference sequence). The CDR3 is CASSFWVLRGYGYTF. For the CDR3, the DNA is TGTGCCAGTAGTTTCTGGGTGCTCCGTGGGTATGGCTACACCTTC.

This chain uses TRBV11-3 with TRBJ2-1; maybe TRBD1 (5 bases). This CDR3 is built from 12 residues. Germline loops: CDR1 SGHNT, CDR2 YENEEA. V was cut by 3 bases and J by 6 bases, with 6 bases left in between. DNA for the CDR3: TGTGCCAGCAGCTTTAGGGGCAATGAGCAGTTCTTC. Translated: CASSFRGNEQFF.

This clone appeared a few times. The chain is built from TRBV19 and TRBJ1-2; 7 positions agree with TRBD1. V trimming: 5 bases; J trimming: 4 bases; junction bases outside the gene matches: 13. The germline CDR1 and CDR2 sequences are LNHDA and SQIVND (reference sequence). CDR3 length: 16 residues. CDR3 coding DNA: TGTGCCAGTAGTCAGATGACAGGGCACTACTTCTATGGCTACACCTTC. Translating it yields CASSQMTGHYFYGYTF.

The chain combines TRBV5-8 with TRBJ2-3; TRBD1 matches 7 bases. The CDR3 length is 17 residues. The germline gives CDR1 SGHTS, CDR2 YDEGEE. After removal of 0 bases from V and 1 base from J, the junction contained 8 bases not matched to a gene. The CDR3 bases are TGTGCCAGCAGCTTGGGTCTTAGGGGGCCGGGCACAGATACGCAGTATTTT. Encoded protein: CASSLGLRGPGTDTQYF.

This clone was counted only a few times. The chain combines TRBV13 with TRBJ2-7; D is ambiguous. Germline CDR1 is PRHDT and CDR2 is FYEKMQ (reference sequence). This CDR3 contains 13 residues. Trimming took off 2 bases at V and 3 bases at J, with 8 bases between the two ends. CDR3 nucleotides: TGTGCCAGCAGCTTATTATCCAGCTACGAGCAGTACTTC. Translating it yields CASSLLSSYEQYF.

This clone was observed a handful of times. This chain uses TRBV29-1 with TRBJ2-1; D may be TRBD1 (5 bases). CDR1 is SQVTM and CDR2 is ANQGSEA in the germline V gene. The CDR3 length is 15 residues. Trimming pared 6 bases from V and 6 bases from J, leaving 21 bases between. The CDR3 loop is CSVTPPRAWSNEQFF. CDR3 DNA: TGCAGCGTGACCCCCCCCAGGGCGTGGAGCAATGAGCAGTTCTTC.

There are a few counts of this clone. This chain connects TRBV30 to TRBJ1-2, with TRBD1 matching 7 bases. Germline values: CDR1 GTSNPN, CDR2 SVGIG (reference sequence). The CDR3 covers 12 residues. The V and J ends lost 7 bases and 4 bases, in that order; junction bases with no gene match: 6. CDR3 DNA: TGTGCCTTAAGGGGGCGGACCTATGGCTACACCTTC. It encodes CALRGRTYGYTF.

The J gene is TRBJ2-1, the V gene TRBV6-1; D may be TRBD1 (5 bases). Germline V gene data show CDR1 as MNHNS and CDR2 as SASEGT. Trimming shortened V by 6 bases and J by 4 bases, and 10 bases separated the two germline ends. The CDR3 has 13 residues. The DNA for the CDR3 is TGTGCCAGCAGGCCGGACACTTACAATGAGCAGTTCTTC. Protein sequence: CASRPDTYNEQFF.

The chain joins TRBV6-1 to TRBJ1-1; TRBD1 might be the D (6 bases). V was cut by 5 bases and J by 8 bases, with 9 bases left in between. The CDR3 is made up of 11 amino acids. CDR1 MNHNS and CDR2 SASEGT come from the germline V gene. The CDR3, as DNA: TGTGCCAGCAGTCAAGGGACAGAAGCTTTCTTT. Its translation is CASSQGTEAFF.

This clone was counted between two and nine times. The V gene is TRBV7-9, the J gene TRBJ1-4; D gene ambiguous. The V end was cut by 2 bases, the J end by 7 bases, with 8 bases between. CDR1 SEHNR and CDR2 FQNEAQ come from the germline V gene (reference sequence). This CDR3 has 13 residues. CDR3 in DNA: TGTGCCAGCAGCTTATGGGAGAGTGAAAAACTGTTTTTT. Its translation is CASSLWESEKLFF. Based on the CDR3 plus reference TRBV7-9 and TRBJ1-4, the full variable domain is DTGVSQNPRHKITKRGQNVTFRCDPISEHNRLYWYRQTLGQGPEFLTYFQNEAQLEKSRLLSDRFSAERPKGSFSTLEIQRTEQGDSAMYLCASSLWESEKLFFGSGTQLSVL.

This clone qualifies as medium-sized. DNA of the CDR3: TGTGCCACCAGATCCGGGACAGGACCTTACGAGCAGTACTTC. It encodes CATRSGTGPYEQYF. J is TRBJ2-7 and V is TRBV28, with 8 bases lining up with TRBD1. The CDR3 runs 14 residues. The germline CDR1 and CDR2 sequences are MDHEN and SYDVKM. Trimming at V came to 10 bases and at J to 4 bases, leaving 12 bases not matched to a gene.

The CDR3 DNA reads as TGTGCCAGCAGTCCGGACAGCGACTATGGCTACACCTTC. As protein: CASSPDSDYGYTF. The rearrangement uses TRBV2 and TRBJ1-2; tentative D call: TRBD1 (6 bases). Germline V lookup: CDR1 SNHLY, CDR2 FYNNEI. The V gene lost 5 bases and the J gene lost 3 bases, with 10 bases spanning the gap. The CDR3 extends over 13 amino acids.

The CDR3 region has the DNA TGTGCCAGCAGTGCGACAGATGGACGGTATCAGCCCCAGCATTTT. Its translation is CASSATDGRYQPQHF. V usage is TRBV28 and J usage is TRBJ1-5, with D possibly TRBD1 on 5 matching bases. The CDR3 is 15 residues long. The V end lost 5 bases, the J end lost 5 bases, and 16 bases lay between the germline ends. CDR1 and CDR2 from the germline V gene are MDHEN and SYDVKM.

Points on this clone: Within the sample, other DNA sequences also encode this same CDR3. The V and J genes are TRBV9 and TRBJ1-5, with D maybe TRBD1 (6 bases). V lost 4 bases to trimming and J lost 4 bases, with 12 bases between them. The V gene's germline CDR1 is SGDLS and CDR2 YYNGEE. The CDR3 loop spans 14 amino acids. CDR3 amino acids: CASSPGGGNQPQHF. Written as DNA, the CDR3 is TGTGCCAGCAGCCCGGGAGGGGGAAATCAGCCCCAGCATTTT.

This clone rates as medium-sized (0.01 to 0.1%). V usage is TRBV9 and J usage is TRBJ2-1; D ambiguous. This CDR3 contains 13 residues. Looked up from germline, CDR1 is SGDLS and CDR2 is YYNGEE. Trimming left V 1 base short and J 5 bases short, with 7 bases between. The CDR3 is CASSVLDDNEQFF. The CDR3 nucleotides are TGTGCCAGCAGCGTACTAGACGACAATGAGCAGTTCTTC.

The V gene is TRBV11-2, the J gene TRBJ2-3, with 13 bases aligning to TRBD2. V trimming: 4 bases; J trimming: 3 bases; junction bases outside the gene matches: 13. CDR1 is SGHAT, CDR2 FQNNGV, per germline. The CDR3 runs 19 residues. The CDR3 DNA sequence: TGTGCCAGCAGCTCCCACCCCGTACTAGCGGGGGGGGAAACAGATACGCAGTATTTT. It translates to CASSSHPVLAGGETDTQYF.

The genes are TRBV5-1 and TRBJ2-5; D gene unclear. Germline V gene sequence: CDR1 SGHRS, CDR2 YFSETQ. CDR3 size: 14 residues. V dropped 5 bases and J dropped 5 bases, with 16 bases sitting between them. As DNA, the CDR3 is TGCGCCAGCAGACAGACCGCGGATAGGGAGACCCAGTACTTC. This encodes CASRQTADRETQYF.

This chain joins TRBV11-2 and TRBJ1-1, with TRBD1 matching over 8 bases. This CDR3 has 15 amino acids. J was trimmed by 3 bases and V by 3 bases; bases with no gene match: 6. Germline CDR1 SGHAT, CDR2 FQNNGV. In DNA form, the CDR3 reads TGTGCCAGCAGCTTCCGGACAGGGATGCACACTGAAGCTTTCTTT. This sequence encodes CASSFRTGMHTEAFF.

The chain combines TRBV30 with TRBJ1-1, with D possibly TRBD1 on 6 matching bases. From germline, CDR1 is GTSNPN and CDR2 SVGIG (reference sequence). The CDR3 runs 14 residues. Trimming removed 4 bases at V and 1 base at J, with 13 bases between. The DNA of the CDR3 is TGTGCCTGGACCTGGGACATAGAGAACACTGAAGCTTTCTTT. As protein: CAWTWDIENTEAFF.

This clone has a handful of counts. V is TRBV18 and J is TRBJ1-2; 7 bases are a match to TRBD1. V was clipped by 0 bases and J by 3 bases; unmatched bases: 4. The CDR3 length is 15 residues. Germline V gene lookup returns CDR1 KGHSH and CDR2 LQKENI. The CDR3 coding sequence is TGTGCCAGCTCACCACCCGGGACAGATTACTATGGCTACACCTTC. This translates into CASSPPGTDYYGYTF.

This chain connects TRBV5-4 to TRBJ2-3; 7 nucleotides match TRBD1. The CDR3 consists of 15 residues. Trimming cost V 4 bases and J 4 bases; bases outside gene matches: 9. Germline V CDR1 and CDR2: SGHNT, YYREEE (reference sequence). DNA of the CDR3: TGTGCCAGCAGCCCGACGAGTCAGGGGGCAGATACGCAGTATTTT. Protein product: CASSPTSQGADTQYF.

This clone was seen more than once but under ten times. The same CDR3 arises from other DNA sequences in this sample as well. The V gene is TRBV5-4, the J gene TRBJ1-1; D call uncertain. Per the germline V gene, CDR1 is SGHNT and CDR2 is YYREEE (reference sequence). CDR3 length: 11 amino acids. V was shortened by 4 bases and J by 0 bases, with 1 base between the two germline ends. The CDR3 DNA reads TGTGCCAGCAGCATGAACACTGAAGCTTTCTTT. It specifies CASSMNTEAFF.

This clone has more than one count but fewer than ten. The V and J genes are TRBV7-9 and TRBJ2-7; the match to TRBD2 covers 8 bases. CDR1 SEHNR and CDR2 FQNEAQ come from the germline V gene (reference sequence). V gave up 4 bases and J gave up 3 bases; unmatched junction bases: 11. The CDR3 loop spans 16 amino acids. This chain's CDR3 is CASSSWSAGRGYEQYF. The CDR3, as DNA: TGTGCCAGCAGCTCATGGAGTGCCGGGAGGGGCTACGAGCAGTACTTC.

The chain links TRBV6-5 to TRBJ2-7; 9 bases are shared with TRBD1. This CDR3 is 11 amino acids long. Germline V gene sequence: CDR1 MNHEY, CDR2 SVGAGI. V was clipped by 5 bases and J by 9 bases; unmatched bases: 2. This CDR3 reads CASSQGQGQYF. CDR3 bases: TGTGCCAGCAGTCAGGGACAGGGGCAGTACTTC.

V is TRBV9 and J is TRBJ1-1; D remains unclear. Trimming cost V 5 bases and J 1 base, with 12 bases left between them. Germline CDR1 and CDR2: SGDLS and YYNGEE. CDR3 size: 14 residues. The CDR3 sequence is CASSPQPGNTEAFF. The CDR3 DNA reads TGTGCCAGCAGTCCGCAGCCCGGGAACACTGAAGCTTTCTTT.

This clone was seen more than once but under ten times. The chain carries TRBV6-1 and TRBJ2-2; 8 nucleotides line up with TRBD1. Germline V CDR1 and CDR2: MNHNS, SASEGT. The CDR3 loop spans 14 amino acids. The trim removed 6 bases at V and 0 bases at J, leaving 0 bases unmatched. CDR3 coding DNA: TGTGCCAGCAGGGGACAGGCGAACACCGGGGAGCTGTTTTTT. Protein: CASRGQANTGELFF.